This TCR beta chain was obtained from a study of cytomegalovirus exposure and HLA in healthy donors. Study-wide results and limits: Certain indistinguishable V segments, among them TRBV6-2 and TRBV6-3, were excluded.

The PCR made use of 60 Vbeta and 13 Jbeta primers. Clones were sequenced by immunoSEQ multiplex PCR, and TCRdb holds only the in-frame ones, with some missing. In the table there are roughly 190,000 clones, roughly 80% of which are singletons. As for this clone: The antigen remains unidentified.

The V gene lost 0 bases and the J gene lost 1 base, with 11 bases spanning the gap. Germline loops: CDR1 SGDLS, CDR2 YYNGEE. This CDR3 has 15 residues. This TCR was sampled from a female donor in good health and CMV-seronegative. The gene calls are TRBV9 and TRBJ2-7, with a possible D match to TRBD2 (6 bases). The specimen sequenced was PBMCs. The CDR3 loop is CASSVEPGVSYEQYF. In DNA, the CDR3 is TGTGCCAGCAGCGTAGAACCGGGAGTGTCCTACGAGCAGTACTTC. Together with reference TRBV9 and TRBJ2-7, the CDR3 gives the full variable domain: DSGVTQTPKHLITATGQRVTLRCSPRSGDLSVYWYQQSLDQGLQFLIQYYNGEERAKGNILERFSAQQFPDLHSELNLSSLELGDSALYFCASSVEPGVSYEQYFGPGTRLTVT.